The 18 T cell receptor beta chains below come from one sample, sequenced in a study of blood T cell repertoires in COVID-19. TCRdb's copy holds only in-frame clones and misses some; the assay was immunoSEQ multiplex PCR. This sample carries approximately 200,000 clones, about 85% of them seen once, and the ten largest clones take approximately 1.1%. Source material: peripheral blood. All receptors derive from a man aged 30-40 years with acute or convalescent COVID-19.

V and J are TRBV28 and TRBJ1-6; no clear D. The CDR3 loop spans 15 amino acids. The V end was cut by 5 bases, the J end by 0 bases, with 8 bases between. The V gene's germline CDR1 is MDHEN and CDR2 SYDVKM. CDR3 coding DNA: TGTGCCAGCAGTGGCAGTGGCTCCTATAATTCACCCCTCCACTTT. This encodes CASSGSGSYNSPLHF. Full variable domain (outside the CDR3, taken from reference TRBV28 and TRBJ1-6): DVKVTQSSRYLVKRTGEKVFLECVQDMDHENMFWYRQDPGLGLRLIYFSYDVKMKEKGDIPEGYSVSREKKERFSLILESASTNQTSMYLCASSGSGSYNSPLHFGNGTRLTVT.

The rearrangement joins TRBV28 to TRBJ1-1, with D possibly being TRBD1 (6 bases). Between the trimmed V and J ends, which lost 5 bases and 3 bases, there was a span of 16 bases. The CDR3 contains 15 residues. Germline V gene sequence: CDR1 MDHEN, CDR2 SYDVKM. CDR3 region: CASSPSRGRDTEAFF. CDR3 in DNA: TGTGCCAGCAGTCCATCCAGGGGAAGGGACACTGAAGCTTTCTTT.

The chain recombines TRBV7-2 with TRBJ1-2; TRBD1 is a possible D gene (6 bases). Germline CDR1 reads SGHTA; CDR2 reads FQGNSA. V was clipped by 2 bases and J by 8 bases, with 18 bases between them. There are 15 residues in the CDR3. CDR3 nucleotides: TGTGCCAGCAGCTTACCGACAGGAGGAGAGCCCGGCTACACCTTC. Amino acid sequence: CASSLPTGGEPGYTF.

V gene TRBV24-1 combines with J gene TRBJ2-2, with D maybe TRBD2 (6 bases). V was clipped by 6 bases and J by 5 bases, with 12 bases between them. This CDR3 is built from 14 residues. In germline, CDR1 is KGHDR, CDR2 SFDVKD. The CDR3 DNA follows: TGTGCCACCAGTTGGGCGGGGCTGACCGGGGAGCTGTTTTTT. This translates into CATSWAGLTGELFF.

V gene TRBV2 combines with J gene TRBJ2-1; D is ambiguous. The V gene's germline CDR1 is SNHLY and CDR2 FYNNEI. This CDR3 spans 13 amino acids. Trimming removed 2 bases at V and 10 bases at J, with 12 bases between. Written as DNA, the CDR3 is TGTGCCAGCAGTGAACCATTCCTCAGAGAGCAGTTCTTC. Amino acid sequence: CASSEPFLREQFF.

CDR3 residues: CASSYSTGLFHEQYF. The CDR3 nucleotides are TGTGCCAGCAGTTACTCGACAGGGCTGTTCCACGAGCAGTACTTC. The V and J genes are TRBV6-6 and TRBJ2-7, with 7 bases aligning to TRBD1. The J segment lost 5 bases and the V segment lost 0 bases, leaving 7 bases of the junction unmatched. Germline V gene data show CDR1 as MNHNY and CDR2 as SVGAGI (reference sequence). The CDR3 is made up of 15 amino acids.

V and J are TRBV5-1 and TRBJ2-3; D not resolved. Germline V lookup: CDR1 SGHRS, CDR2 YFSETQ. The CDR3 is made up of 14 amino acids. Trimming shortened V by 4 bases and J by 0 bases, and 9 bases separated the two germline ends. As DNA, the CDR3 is TGCGCCAGCAGCCCACAAAGAAGCACAGATACGCAGTATTTT. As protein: CASSPQRSTDTQYF. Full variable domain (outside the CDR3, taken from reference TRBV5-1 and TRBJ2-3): KAGVTQTPRYLIKTRGQQVTLSCSPISGHRSVSWYQQTPGQGLQFLFEYFSETQRNKGNFPGRFSGRQFSNSRSEMNVSTLELGDSALYLCASSPQRSTDTQYFGPGTRLTVL.

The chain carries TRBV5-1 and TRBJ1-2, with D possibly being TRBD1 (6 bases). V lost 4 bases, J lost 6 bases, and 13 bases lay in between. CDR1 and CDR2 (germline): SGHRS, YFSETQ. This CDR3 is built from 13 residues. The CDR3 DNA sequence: TGCGCCAGCAGCGGCAGGGGCGGTGATGGCTACACCTTC. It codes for CASSGRGGDGYTF.

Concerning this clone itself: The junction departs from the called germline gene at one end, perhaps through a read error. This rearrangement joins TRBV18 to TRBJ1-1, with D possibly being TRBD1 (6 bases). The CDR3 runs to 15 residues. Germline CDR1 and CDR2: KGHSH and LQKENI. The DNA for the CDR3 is TGTGCCAGCGCACCCGGGGGGGGCCAGAACACTGAAGCTTTCTTT. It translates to CASAPGGGQNTEAFF.

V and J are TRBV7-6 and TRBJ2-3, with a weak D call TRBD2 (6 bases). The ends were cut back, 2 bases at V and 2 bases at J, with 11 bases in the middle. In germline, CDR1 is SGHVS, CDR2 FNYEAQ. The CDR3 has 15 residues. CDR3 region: CASSLMAGNTDTQYF. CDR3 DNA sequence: TGTGCCAGCAGCTTAATGGCGGGGAACACAGATACGCAGTATTTT.

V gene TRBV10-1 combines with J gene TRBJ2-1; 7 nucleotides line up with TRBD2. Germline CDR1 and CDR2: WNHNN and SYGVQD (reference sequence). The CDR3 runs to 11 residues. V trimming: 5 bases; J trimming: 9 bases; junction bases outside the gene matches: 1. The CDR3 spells CASSSGGEQFF. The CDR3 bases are TGCGCCAGCAGTTCGGGGGGTGAGCAGTTCTTC.

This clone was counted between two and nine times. This CDR3 is CASSSGQGVGQFF. Here the CDR3 DNA reads TGTGCCAGCAGCTCGGGACAGGGGGTTGGGCAGTTCTTC. The chain links TRBV11-1 to TRBJ2-1, with TRBD1 identical over 11 bases. The CDR3 sequence is 13 residues long. Trimming took 4 bases from V and 12 from J; bases not matched to a gene: 5. Germline V CDR1 and CDR2: SGHAT, FQDESV (reference sequence).

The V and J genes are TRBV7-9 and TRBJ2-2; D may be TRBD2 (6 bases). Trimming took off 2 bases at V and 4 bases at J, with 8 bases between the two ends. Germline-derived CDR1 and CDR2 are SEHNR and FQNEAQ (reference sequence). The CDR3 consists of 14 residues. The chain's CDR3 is CASSLTSSTGELFF. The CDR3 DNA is TGTGCCAGCAGCTTAACTAGCAGCACCGGGGAGCTGTTTTTT.

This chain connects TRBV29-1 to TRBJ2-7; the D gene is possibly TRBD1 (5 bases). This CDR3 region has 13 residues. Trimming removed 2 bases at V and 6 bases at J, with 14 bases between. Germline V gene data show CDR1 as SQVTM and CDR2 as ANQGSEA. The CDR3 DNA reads TGCAGCGTTGAAAGGGGATGGGGAACCGAGCAGTACTTC. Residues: CSVERGWGTEQYF.

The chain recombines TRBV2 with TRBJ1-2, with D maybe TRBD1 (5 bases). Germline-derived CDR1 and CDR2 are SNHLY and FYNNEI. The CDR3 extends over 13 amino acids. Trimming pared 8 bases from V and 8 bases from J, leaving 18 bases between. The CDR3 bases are TGTGCCAGCGGCGCGACAGAGGTGGACGGCTACACCTTC. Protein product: CASGATEVDGYTF.

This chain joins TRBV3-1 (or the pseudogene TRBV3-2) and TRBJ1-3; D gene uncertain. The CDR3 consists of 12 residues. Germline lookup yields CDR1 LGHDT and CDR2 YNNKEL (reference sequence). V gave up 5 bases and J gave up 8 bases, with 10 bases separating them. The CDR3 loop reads CASSTRGDTIYF. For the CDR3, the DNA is TGTGCCAGCAGCACCCGGGGAGACACCATATATTTT.

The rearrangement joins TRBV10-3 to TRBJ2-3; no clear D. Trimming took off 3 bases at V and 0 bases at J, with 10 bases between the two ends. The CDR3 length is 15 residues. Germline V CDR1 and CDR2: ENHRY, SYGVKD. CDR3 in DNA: TGTGCCATCAGTGAAGAGCGCCTTAGCACAGATACGCAGTATTTT. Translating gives CAISEERLSTDTQYF.

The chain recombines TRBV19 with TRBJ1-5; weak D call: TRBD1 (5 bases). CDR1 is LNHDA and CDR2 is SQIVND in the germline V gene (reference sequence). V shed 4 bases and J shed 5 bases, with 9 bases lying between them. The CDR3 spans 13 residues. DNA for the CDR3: TGTGCCAGTAGTACTTACAGGTATCAGCCCCAGCATTTT. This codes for CASSTYRYQPQHF.